Many counts were recorded for the clone carrying this T cell receptor (beta chain). Under the authors' procedure: Samples ranged from about 23,224 to 690,600 TCRs, with a median of around 100,000. TCRdb processed the RACE reads anew with MiXCR; each CDR3 protein has one entry. It is TCRdb's table, rather than the study itself, that gives the V and J calls and clone size. Of under 100,000 distinct CDR3 sequences listed, 10% are singletons. The record originates from a study of human T cells and chemical hapten exposure. Looking at the study overall: Scalp application of diphenylcyclopropenone was performed weekly in patients across the entire roughly 23-week study.

Time point given: patch test 2, 6 weeks after DPC sensitization. Treatment of the sample: therapeutic diphenylcyclopropenone sensitization with weekly scalp DPC. Sequenced here: whole blood, sampled in connection with sensitization to the hapten diphenylcyclopropenone (DPC). The TCR was taken from a young woman with alopecia areata. Some clones in this sample may be carry-over from other donors' samples.

The CDR3 protein is CASSLDYRVGIEAFF. The CDR3 nucleotides read TGTGCCAGCAGCTTAGATTACAGGGTGGGAATTGAAGCTTTCTTT. This chain links TRBV11-2 with TRBJ1-1; perhaps TRBD1 as D (6 bases). This CDR3 spans 15 amino acids. Trimming took off 0 bases at V and 7 bases at J, with 15 bases between the two ends. Germline V gene sequence: CDR1 SGHAT, CDR2 FQNNGV.